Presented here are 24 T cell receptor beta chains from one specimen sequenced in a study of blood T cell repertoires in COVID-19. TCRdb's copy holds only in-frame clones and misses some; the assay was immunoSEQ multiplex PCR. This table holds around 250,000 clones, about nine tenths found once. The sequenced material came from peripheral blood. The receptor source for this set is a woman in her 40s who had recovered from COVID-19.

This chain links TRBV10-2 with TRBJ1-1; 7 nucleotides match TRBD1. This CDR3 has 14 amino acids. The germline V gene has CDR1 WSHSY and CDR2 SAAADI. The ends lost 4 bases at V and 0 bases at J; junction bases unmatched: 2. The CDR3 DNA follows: TGCGCCAGCAGTGGGACAGGAATGAACACTGAAGCTTTCTTT. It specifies CASSGTGMNTEAFF.

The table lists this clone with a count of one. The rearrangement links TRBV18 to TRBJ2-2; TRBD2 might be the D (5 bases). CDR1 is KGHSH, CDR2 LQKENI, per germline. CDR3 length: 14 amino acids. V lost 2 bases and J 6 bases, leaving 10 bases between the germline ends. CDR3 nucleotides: TGTGCCAGCTCACCATTCTCGGGATCCGGGGAGCTGTTTTTT. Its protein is CASSPFSGSGELFF.

The CDR3 bases are TGCGCCAGCAGCTGGGACGACAGGGGCGGAAACACCATATATTTT. This translates into CASSWDDRGGNTIYF. The genes are TRBV5-1 and TRBJ1-3; TRBD1 agrees at 8 bases. J lost 4 bases, V lost 3 bases, and 6 bases had no gene match. Germline V gives CDR1 SGHRS, CDR2 YFSETQ. The CDR3 spans 15 residues. Using reference TRBV5-1 and TRBJ1-3 for the parts outside the CDR3, the full variable domain is KAGVTQTPRYLIKTRGQQVTLSCSPISGHRSVSWYQQTPGQGLQFLFEYFSETQRNKGNFPGRFSGRQFSNSRSEMNVSTLELGDSALYLCASSWDDRGGNTIYFGEGSWLTVV.

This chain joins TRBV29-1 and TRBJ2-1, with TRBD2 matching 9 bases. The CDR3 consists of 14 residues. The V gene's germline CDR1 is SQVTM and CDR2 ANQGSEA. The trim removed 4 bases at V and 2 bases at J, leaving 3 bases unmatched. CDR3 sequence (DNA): TGCAGCGTTGGGGCTAGCGGGACCTACAATGAGCAGTTCTTC. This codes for CSVGASGTYNEQFF.

CDR3 in amino acids: CASSLGLFATGTDTQYF. DNA of the CDR3: TGTGCCAGCAGTTTAGGCCTTTTTGCGACAGGCACAGATACGCAGTATTTT. V gene TRBV27 combines with J gene TRBJ2-3; possible D gene TRBD1, 5 bases. Trimming stripped 2 bases from V and 1 base from J, with 16 bases between. The germline V gene has CDR1 MNHEY and CDR2 SMNVEV (reference sequence). The CDR3 is 17 residues long.

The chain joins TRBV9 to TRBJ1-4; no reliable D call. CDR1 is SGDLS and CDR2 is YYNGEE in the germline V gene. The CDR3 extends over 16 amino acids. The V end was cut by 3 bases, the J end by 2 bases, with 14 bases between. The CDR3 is CASSAGSPGTNEKLFF. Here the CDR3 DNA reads TGTGCCAGCAGCGCAGGATCCCCGGGGACTAATGAAAAACTGTTTTTT. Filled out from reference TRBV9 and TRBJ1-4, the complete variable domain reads DSGVTQTPKHLITATGQRVTLRCSPRSGDLSVYWYQQSLDQGLQFLIQYYNGEERAKGNILERFSAQQFPDLHSELNLSSLELGDSALYFCASSAGSPGTNEKLFFGSGTQLSVL.

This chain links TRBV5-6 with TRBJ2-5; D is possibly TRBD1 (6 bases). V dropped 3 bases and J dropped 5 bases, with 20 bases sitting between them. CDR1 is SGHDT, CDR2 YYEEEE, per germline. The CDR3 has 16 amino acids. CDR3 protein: CASSSPTGNLRETQYF. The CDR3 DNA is TGTGCCAGCAGCTCTCCGACAGGAAATCTAAGGGAGACCCAGTACTTC.

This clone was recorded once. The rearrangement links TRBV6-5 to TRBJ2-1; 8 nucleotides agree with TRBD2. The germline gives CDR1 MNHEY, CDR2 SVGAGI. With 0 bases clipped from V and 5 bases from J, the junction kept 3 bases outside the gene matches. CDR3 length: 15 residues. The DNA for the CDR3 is TGTGCCAGCAGTTACTCCCCTAGCGGGCACAATGAGCAGTTCTTC. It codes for CASSYSPSGHNEQFF.

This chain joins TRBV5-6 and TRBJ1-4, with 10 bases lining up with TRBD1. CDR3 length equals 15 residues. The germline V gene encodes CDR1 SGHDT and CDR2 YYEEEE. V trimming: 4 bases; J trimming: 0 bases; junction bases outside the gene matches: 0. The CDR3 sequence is CASSGTGATNEKLFF. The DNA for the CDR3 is TGTGCCAGCAGCGGGACAGGGGCAACTAATGAAAAACTGTTTTTT.

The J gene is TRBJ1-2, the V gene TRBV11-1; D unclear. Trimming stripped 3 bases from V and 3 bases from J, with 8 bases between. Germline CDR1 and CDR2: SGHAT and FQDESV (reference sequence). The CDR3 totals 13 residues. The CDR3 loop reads CASSFLEDYGYTF. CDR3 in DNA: TGTGCCAGCAGCTTCCTTGAGGACTATGGCTACACCTTC.

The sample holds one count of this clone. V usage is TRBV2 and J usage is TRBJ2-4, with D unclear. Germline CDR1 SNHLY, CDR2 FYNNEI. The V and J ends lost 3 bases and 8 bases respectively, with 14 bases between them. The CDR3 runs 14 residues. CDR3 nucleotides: TGTGCCAGCAGTGATGGTGCAGGCATTGACATTCAGTACTTC. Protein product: CASSDGAGIDIQYF. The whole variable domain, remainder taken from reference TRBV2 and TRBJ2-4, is EPEVTQTPSHQVTQMGQEVILRCVPISNHLYFYWYRQILGQKVEFLVSFYNNEISEKSEIFDDQFSVERPDGSNFTLKIRSTKLEDSAMYFCASSDGAGIDIQYFGAGTRLSVL.

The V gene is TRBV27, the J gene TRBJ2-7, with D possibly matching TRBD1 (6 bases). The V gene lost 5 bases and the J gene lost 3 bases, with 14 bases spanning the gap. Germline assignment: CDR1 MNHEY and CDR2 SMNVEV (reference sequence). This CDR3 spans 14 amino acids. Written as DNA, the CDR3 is TGTGCCAGCAGTCACGACCGGGACAACTACGAGCAGTACTTC. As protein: CASSHDRDNYEQYF.

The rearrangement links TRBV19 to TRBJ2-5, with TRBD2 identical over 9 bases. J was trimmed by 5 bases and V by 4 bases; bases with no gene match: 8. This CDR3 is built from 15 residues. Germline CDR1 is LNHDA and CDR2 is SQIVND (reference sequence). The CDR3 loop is CASSSGRAFLETQYF. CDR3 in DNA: TGTGCCAGTAGTAGCGGGAGGGCGTTTTTGGAGACCCAGTACTTC.

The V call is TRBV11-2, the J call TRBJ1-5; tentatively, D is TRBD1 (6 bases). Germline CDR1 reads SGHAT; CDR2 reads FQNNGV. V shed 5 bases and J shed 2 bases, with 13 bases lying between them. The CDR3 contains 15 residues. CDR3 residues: CASSPQGDGNQPQHF. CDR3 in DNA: TGTGCCAGCAGCCCACAGGGTGACGGCAATCAGCCCCAGCATTTT. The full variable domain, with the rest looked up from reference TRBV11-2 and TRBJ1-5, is EAGVAQSPRYKIIEKRQSVAFWCNPISGHATLYWYQQILGQGPKLLIQFQNNGVVDDSQLPKDRFSAERLKGVDSTLKIQPAKLEDSAVYLCASSPQGDGNQPQHFGDGTRLSIL.

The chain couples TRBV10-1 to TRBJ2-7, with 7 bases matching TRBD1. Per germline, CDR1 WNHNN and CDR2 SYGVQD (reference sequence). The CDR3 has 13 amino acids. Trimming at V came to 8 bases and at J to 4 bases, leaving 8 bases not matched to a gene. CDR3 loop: CASDGDRIYEQYF. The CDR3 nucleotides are TGCGCCAGCGACGGGGACAGAATTTACGAGCAGTACTTC.

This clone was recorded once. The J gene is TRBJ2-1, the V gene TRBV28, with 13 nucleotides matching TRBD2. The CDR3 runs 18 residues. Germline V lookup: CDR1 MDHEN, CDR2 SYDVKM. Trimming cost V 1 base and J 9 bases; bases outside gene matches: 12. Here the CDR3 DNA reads TGTGCCAGCAGTTTATCGCCTAAAACTAGCGGGAGGGTTATTGAGCAGTTCTTC. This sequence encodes CASSLSPKTSGRVIEQFF.

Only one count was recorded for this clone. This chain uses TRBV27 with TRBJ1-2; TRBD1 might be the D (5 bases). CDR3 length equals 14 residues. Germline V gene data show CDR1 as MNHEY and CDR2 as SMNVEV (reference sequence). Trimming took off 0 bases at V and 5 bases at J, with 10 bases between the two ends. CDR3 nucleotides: TGTGCCAGCAGTTTATCGGGGGGTGGGTATGGCTACACCTTC. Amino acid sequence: CASSLSGGGYGYTF.

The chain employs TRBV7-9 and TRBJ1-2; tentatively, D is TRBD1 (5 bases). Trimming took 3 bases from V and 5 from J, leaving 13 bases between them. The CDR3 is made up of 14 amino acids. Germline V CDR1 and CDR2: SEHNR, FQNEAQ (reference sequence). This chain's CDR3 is CASSFAGQGYGYTF. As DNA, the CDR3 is TGTGCCAGCAGCTTTGCGGGGCAGGGATATGGCTACACCTTC.

The CDR3 bases are TGTGCCTGGAGTGTGGGGAGGGAGACCCAGTACTTC. The encoded protein is CAWSVGRETQYF. The J gene is TRBJ2-5, the V gene TRBV30, with D possibly TRBD2 on 6 matching bases. The V gene lost 0 bases and the J gene lost 5 bases, with 7 bases spanning the gap. The V gene's germline CDR1 is GTSNPN and CDR2 SVGIG (reference sequence). The CDR3 spans 12 residues.

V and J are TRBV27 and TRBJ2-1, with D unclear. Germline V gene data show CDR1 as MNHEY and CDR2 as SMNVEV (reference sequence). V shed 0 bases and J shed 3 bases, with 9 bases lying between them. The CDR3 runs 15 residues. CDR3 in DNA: TGTGCCAGCAGTTTATCGCGACAAGTCTACAATGAGCAGTTCTTC. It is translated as CASSLSRQVYNEQFF.

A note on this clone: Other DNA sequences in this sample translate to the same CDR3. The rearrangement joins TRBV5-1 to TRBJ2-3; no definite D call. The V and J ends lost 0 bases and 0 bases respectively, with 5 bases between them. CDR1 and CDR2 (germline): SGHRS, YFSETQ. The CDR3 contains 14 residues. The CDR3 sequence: CASSLESSTDTQYF. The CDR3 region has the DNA TGCGCCAGCAGCTTGGAGAGTAGCACAGATACGCAGTATTTT.

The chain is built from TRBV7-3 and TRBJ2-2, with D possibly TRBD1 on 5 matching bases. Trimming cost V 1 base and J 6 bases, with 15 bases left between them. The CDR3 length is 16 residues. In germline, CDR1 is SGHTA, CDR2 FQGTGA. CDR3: CASSLNIDRKSGELFF. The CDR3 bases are TGTGCCAGCAGCTTAAACATCGACAGAAAATCCGGGGAGCTGTTTTTT.

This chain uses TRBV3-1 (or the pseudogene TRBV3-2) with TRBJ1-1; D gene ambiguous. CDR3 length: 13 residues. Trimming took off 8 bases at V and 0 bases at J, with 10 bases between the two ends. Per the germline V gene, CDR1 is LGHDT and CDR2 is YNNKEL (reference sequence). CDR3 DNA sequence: TGTGCCAGCTCAGATTTGATGAACACTGAAGCTTTCTTT. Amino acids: CASSDLMNTEAFF.

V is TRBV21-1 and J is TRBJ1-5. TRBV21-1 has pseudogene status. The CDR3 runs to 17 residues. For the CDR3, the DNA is TGTGCCAGCAGCAAAAAAAGGAGGGACGGGGGGTATGGGCCCCAGCATTTT. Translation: CASSKKRRDGGYGPQHF.